This TCR beta chain comes out of a study of early stage breast cancer tumors. Libraries were prepared by immunoSEQ multiplex PCR; TCRdb keeps only in-frame clonotypes and omits some of them. The sample contains approximately 30,000 clones, 80% of which appear only once. After removal of 6 bases from V and 7 bases from J, the junction contained 5 bases not matched to a gene. The germline V gene has CDR1 MNHEY and CDR2 SVGAGI. The CDR3 runs to 12 residues. The gene calls are TRBV6-5 and TRBJ1-2; 7 bases map to TRBD1. What was sequenced was blood. This clonotype was sampled from a person between 60 and 70 years old with breast cancer. The CDR3 nucleotides are TGTGCCAGCAGCCACAGGGGAGGTGGCTACACCTTC. Protein: CASSHRGGGYTF.